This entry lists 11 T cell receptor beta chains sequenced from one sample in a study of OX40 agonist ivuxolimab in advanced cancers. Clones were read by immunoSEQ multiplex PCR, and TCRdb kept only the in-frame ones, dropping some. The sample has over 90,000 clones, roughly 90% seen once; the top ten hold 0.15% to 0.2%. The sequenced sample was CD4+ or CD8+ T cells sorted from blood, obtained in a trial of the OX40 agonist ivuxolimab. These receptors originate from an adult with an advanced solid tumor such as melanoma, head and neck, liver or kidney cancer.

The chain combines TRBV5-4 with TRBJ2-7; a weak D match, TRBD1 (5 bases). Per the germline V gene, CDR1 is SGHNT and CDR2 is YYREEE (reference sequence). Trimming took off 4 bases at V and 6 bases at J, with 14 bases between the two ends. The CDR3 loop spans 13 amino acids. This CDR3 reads CASSVLRDGEQYF. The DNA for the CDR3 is TGTGCCAGCAGCGTACTCAGGGATGGCGAGCAGTACTTC.

The CDR3 DNA reads TGCGCCAGCAGCCAGGAGGGACGACCTATGGATACGCAGTATTTT. It translates to CASSQEGRPMDTQYF. This chain links TRBV4-1 with TRBJ2-3; D might be TRBD2 (6 bases). The germline gives CDR1 MGHRA, CDR2 YSYEKL. The CDR3 consists of 15 residues. V was clipped by 3 bases and J by 6 bases, with 16 bases between them.

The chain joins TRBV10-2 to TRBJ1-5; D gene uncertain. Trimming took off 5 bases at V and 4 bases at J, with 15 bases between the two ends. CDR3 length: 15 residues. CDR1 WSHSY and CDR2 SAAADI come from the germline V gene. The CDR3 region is CASSLGAGPNQPQHF. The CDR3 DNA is TGCGCCAGCAGTCTAGGCGCAGGCCCTAATCAGCCCCAGCATTTT.

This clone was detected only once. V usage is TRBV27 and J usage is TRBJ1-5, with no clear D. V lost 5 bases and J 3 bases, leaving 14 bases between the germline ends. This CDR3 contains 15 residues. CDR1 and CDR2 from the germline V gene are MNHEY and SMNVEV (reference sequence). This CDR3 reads CASSPRPAINQPQHF. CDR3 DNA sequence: TGTGCCAGCAGTCCTAGGCCGGCCATCAATCAGCCCCAGCATTTT.

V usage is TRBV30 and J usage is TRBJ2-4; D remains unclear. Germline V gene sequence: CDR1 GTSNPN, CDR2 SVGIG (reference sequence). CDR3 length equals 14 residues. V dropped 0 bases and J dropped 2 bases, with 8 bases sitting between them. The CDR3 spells CAWSVSGSKNIQYF. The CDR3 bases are TGTGCCTGGAGTGTGTCTGGGTCCAAAAACATTCAGTACTTC.

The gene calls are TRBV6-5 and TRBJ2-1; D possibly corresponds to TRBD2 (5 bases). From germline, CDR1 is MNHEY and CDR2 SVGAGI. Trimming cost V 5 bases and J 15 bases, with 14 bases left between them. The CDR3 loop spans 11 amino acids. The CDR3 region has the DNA TGTGCCAGCAGTGAATACCTAGCCGCGTTCTTC. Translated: CASSEYLAAFF.

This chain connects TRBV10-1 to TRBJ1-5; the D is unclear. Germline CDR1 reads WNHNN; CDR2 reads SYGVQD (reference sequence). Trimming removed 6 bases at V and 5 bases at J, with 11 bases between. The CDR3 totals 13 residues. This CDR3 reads CASSADGDQPQHF. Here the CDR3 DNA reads TGCGCCAGCAGCGCCGACGGGGATCAGCCCCAGCATTTT.

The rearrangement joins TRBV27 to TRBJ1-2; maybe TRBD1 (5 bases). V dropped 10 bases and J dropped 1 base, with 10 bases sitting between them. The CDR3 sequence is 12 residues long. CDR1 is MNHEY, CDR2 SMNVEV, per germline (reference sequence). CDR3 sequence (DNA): TGTGCCACCATAGACAGTAACTATGGCTACACCTTC. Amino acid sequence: CATIDSNYGYTF.

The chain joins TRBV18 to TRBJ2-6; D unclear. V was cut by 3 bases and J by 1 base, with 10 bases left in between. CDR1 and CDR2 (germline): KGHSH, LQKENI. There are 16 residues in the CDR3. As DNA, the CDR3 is TGTGCCAGCTCACCGGTCCAGACATCTGGGGCCAACGTCCTGACTTTC. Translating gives CASSPVQTSGANVLTF. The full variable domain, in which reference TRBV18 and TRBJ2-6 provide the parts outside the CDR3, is NAGVMQNPRHLVRRRGQEARLRCSPMKGHSHVYWYRQLPEEGLKFMVYLQKENIIDESGMPKERFSAEFPKEGPSILRIQQVVRGDSAAYFCASSPVQTSGANVLTFGAGSRLTVL.

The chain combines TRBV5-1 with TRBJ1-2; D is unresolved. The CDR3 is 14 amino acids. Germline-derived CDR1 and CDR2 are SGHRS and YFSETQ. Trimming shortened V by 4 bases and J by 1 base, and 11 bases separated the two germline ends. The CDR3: CASSPVPLNYGYTF. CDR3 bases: TGCGCCAGCAGCCCGGTCCCCCTTAACTATGGCTACACCTTC.

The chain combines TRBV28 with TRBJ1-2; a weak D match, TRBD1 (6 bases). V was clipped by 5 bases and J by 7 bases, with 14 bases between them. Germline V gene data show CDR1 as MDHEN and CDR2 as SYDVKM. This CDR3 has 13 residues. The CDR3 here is CASSPGDRFGYTF. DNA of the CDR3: TGTGCCAGCAGTCCAGGGGATCGCTTTGGCTACACCTTC.